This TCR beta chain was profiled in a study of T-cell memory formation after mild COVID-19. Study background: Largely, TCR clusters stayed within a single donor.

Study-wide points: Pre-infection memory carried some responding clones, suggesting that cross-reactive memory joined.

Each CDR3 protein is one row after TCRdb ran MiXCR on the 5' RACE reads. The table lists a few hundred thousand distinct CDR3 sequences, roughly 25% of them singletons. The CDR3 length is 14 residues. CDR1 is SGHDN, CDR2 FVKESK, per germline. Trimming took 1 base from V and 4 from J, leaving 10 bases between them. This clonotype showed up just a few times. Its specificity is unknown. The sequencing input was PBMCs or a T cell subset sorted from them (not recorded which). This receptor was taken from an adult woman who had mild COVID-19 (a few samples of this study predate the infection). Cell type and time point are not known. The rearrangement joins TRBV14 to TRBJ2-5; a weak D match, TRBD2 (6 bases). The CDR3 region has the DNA TGTGCCAGCAGCCAAGTCGGGAGAGGAGAGACCCAGTACTTC. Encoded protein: CASSQVGRGETQYF.